This T cell receptor (beta chain) is from a study of shared clonotypes between healthy human individuals. About the research overall: A donor's plate count was three for CD4 naive and three for CD4 memory; CD8 naive had two and CD8 memory one.

An even split of each subset's genomic DNA across several immunoSEQ plates was performed. In the source study's methods: Filtering differed, since immunoSEQ gave only junction sequences and no quality scores. Sequencing was performed with immunoSEQ multiplex PCR; in TCRdb, only in-frame clones are kept and a portion is missing. The V and J calls and clone size are taken from that table; D and trimming were inferred from the DNA. The sample has about 300,000 clones, approximately 79% seen once. Study-wide findings and caveats: Non-shared clonotypes showed lower generation probabilities than clonotypes common to all four donors.

This clone was seen a handful of times. Its antigen remains unidentified. The length of the CDR3 is 11 residues. V lost 7 bases, J lost 6 bases, and 1 base stayed unmatched. Germline lookup yields CDR1 SGHRS and CDR2 YFSETQ. The chain couples TRBV5-1 to TRBJ2-1; the match to TRBD2 covers 7 bases. The receptor was isolated from a man aged 25-45 years in good health. Sequenced: memory CD4+ T cells sorted from blood. The sample's subset: CD45RA-negative fraction. CDR3 region: CASGRGNEQFF. The CDR3, as DNA: TGCGCCAGCGGGAGGGGCAATGAGCAGTTCTTC. Full variable domain (missing parts from reference TRBV5-1 and TRBJ2-1): KAGVTQTPRYLIKTRGQQVTLSCSPISGHRSVSWYQQTPGQGLQFLFEYFSETQRNKGNFPGRFSGRQFSNSRSEMNVSTLELGDSALYLCASGRGNEQFFGPGTRLTVL.